The TCR beta chain under discussion was sequenced for a study of blood T cell repertoires in COVID-19. For the study at large: Researchers got acute and convalescent COVID-19 samples from the United States, Italy and Spain.

Original data processing: Counts of nucleated cells, estimated from reference gene primer amplification, were obtained. Sequencing was performed with immunoSEQ multiplex PCR; in TCRdb, only in-frame clones are kept and a portion is missing. V and J calls and clone size are those listed in that table; D and trimming were worked out from the DNA. The sample includes about 120,000 clones, about 87% of them seen just once. The V gene lost 1 base and the J gene lost 3 bases, with 16 bases spanning the gap. The CDR3 has 16 amino acids. Germline assignment: CDR1 SGDLS and CDR2 YYNGEE. The sequencing sample was made of peripheral blood. The genes are TRBV9 and TRBJ1-2, with D unresolved. The source is a woman in her fifties or sixties with acute or convalescent COVID-19. The CDR3 DNA follows: TGTGCCAGCAGCGTAATCGGACTCCCCGGGGACTATGGCTACACCTTC. Translating it yields CASSVIGLPGDYGYTF. The full variable domain, completed using reference TRBV9 and TRBJ1-2, is DSGVTQTPKHLITATGQRVTLRCSPRSGDLSVYWYQQSLDQGLQFLIQYYNGEERAKGNILERFSAQQFPDLHSELNLSSLELGDSALYFCASSVIGLPGDYGYTFGSGTRLTVV.